Listed below are T cell receptor beta chains from one sample, sequenced in a study of blood T cells in healthy people across ages. TCRdb independently ran MiXCR on the 5' RACE reads; one entry per CDR3 protein. Seen here are 1.5 million to 2 million distinct CDR3 sequences, roughly 27% observed once, and the top ten hold less than 9.5%. Sequencing used blood. The source is a woman in her 30s in good health. The CDR3 runs from the conserved cysteine through the conserved F or W. Fields, in order: J gene, D gene, clone size, V gene, CDR3 DNA, CDR3 protein. The D gene is left open where the match is weak. Not all rows give a size; the values are once, few, many and, for expanded clones, a class.

J gene: TRBJ1-6; D gene: .; clone size: .; V gene: TRBV2; CDR3 DNA: TGTGCCAGCAGTGGATCGGGACCTAGAAATTCACCCCCCCACTTT; CDR3 protein: CASSGSGPRNSPPHF
J gene: TRBJ2-7; D gene: .; clone size: many; V gene: TRBV5-1; CDR3 DNA: TGTGCCAGCAGCTCGAGCTCCTACGAGCAGTACTTC; CDR3 protein: CASSSSSYEQYF
J gene: TRBJ2-7; D gene: .; clone size: many; V gene: TRBV6-6; CDR3 DNA: TGTGCCAGCAGTTACAGCACAGGGAGCTCCTACGAGCAGTACTTC; CDR3 protein: CASSYSTGSSYEQYF
J gene: TRBJ1-2; D gene: .; clone size: few; V gene: TRBV6-2/TRBV6-3; CDR3 DNA: TGTTCCAGCAGTTATCGATATGGCTACACCTTC; CDR3 protein: CSSSYRYGYTF
J gene: TRBJ2-1; D gene: TRBD2; clone size: few; V gene: TRBV10-3; CDR3 DNA: TGTGCCATCAGCCCGGCGGGAGGTGAGCAGTTCTTC; CDR3 protein: CAISPAGGEQFF
J gene: TRBJ2-7; D gene: .; clone size: many; V gene: TRBV7-2; CDR3 DNA: TGTGCCAGTGGACAGACCTACGAGCAGTACTTC; CDR3 protein: CASGQTYEQYF
J gene: TRBJ2-7; D gene: .; clone size: .; V gene: TRBV6-2/TRBV6-3; CDR3 DNA: TGTGCCAGCAGTTACTCGATCCAGGTTGGCTCCTACGAGCAGTACTTC; CDR3 protein: CASSYSIQVGSYEQYF
J gene: TRBJ2-4; D gene: .; clone size: few; V gene: TRBV28; CDR3 DNA: TGTGCCAGCAGTTTATCATCCGGAAGGGTTGCCAAAAGCATTCAGTACTTC; CDR3 protein: CASSLSSGRVAKSIQYF
J gene: TRBJ1-2; D gene: TRBD1; clone size: many; V gene: TRBV20-1; CDR3 DNA: TGCAGTGCTAGACCCTGGACAGGGGGCAACTATGGCTACACCTTC; CDR3 protein: CSARPWTGGNYGYTF
J gene: TRBJ2-5; D gene: TRBD2; clone size: .; V gene: TRBV7-8; CDR3 DNA: TGTGCCAGCAGCGCGCGTGGCGGGGGGGTCGAGACCCAGTACTTC; CDR3 protein: CASSARGGGVETQYF
J gene: TRBJ2-4; D gene: .; clone size: .; V gene: TRBV5-4; CDR3 DNA: TGTGCCAGCAGCTGGAATTCGGGGAAAAACATTCAGTACTTC; CDR3 protein: CASSWNSGKNIQYF
J gene: TRBJ2-3; D gene: .; clone size: many; V gene: TRBV7-2; CDR3 DNA: TGTGCCAGCAGCTTAGCCTTCAGGGGGGGAACAGATACGCAGTATTTT; CDR3 protein: CASSLAFRGGTDTQYF
J gene: TRBJ2-4; D gene: .; clone size: many; V gene: TRBV9; CDR3 DNA: TGTGCCAGCAGCGTCGACACAGGGCTCAAAAACATTCAGTACTTC; CDR3 protein: CASSVDTGLKNIQYF
J gene: TRBJ1-5; D gene: TRBD1; clone size: .; V gene: TRBV5-1; CDR3 DNA: TGCGCCAGCAGCTTGACAGGGGGCATTCAGCCCCAGCATTTT; CDR3 protein: CASSLTGGIQPQHF
J gene: TRBJ2-5; D gene: TRBD1; clone size: .; V gene: TRBV28; CDR3 DNA: TGTGCCAGCAGTCCATGGACAGGGGGGGACCAAGAGACCCAGTACTTC; CDR3 protein: CASSPWTGGDQETQYF
J gene: TRBJ2-7; D gene: .; clone size: many; V gene: TRBV28; CDR3 DNA: TGTGCCAGCACTGAGGGAAACGAGCAGTACTTC; CDR3 protein: CASTEGNEQYF
J gene: TRBJ1-2; D gene: .; clone size: .; V gene: TRBV6-6; CDR3 DNA: TGTGCCAGCAGAACACAGGGCCGGGATGGCTACACCTTC; CDR3 protein: CASRTQGRDGYTF
J gene: TRBJ1-1; D gene: .; clone size: few; V gene: TRBV4-3; CDR3 DNA: TGCGCCAGCAGCCAAGACCCAGGGTTGAACACTGAAACTTTCTTT; CDR3 protein: CASSQDPGLNTETFF
J gene: TRBJ2-5; D gene: TRBD1; clone size: few; V gene: TRBV29-1; CDR3 DNA: TGCAGCCCCTTTGACAGGGGGCGTCAAGAGACCCAGTACTTC; CDR3 protein: CSPFDRGRQETQYF
J gene: TRBJ2-3; D gene: .; clone size: .; V gene: TRBV6-5; CDR3 DNA: TGTGCCAGCAGCCCTTCTAATAGCGCAGATACGCAGTATTTT; CDR3 protein: CASSPSNSADTQYF
J gene: TRBJ1-1; D gene: TRBD1; clone size: few; V gene: TRBV28; CDR3 DNA: TGTGCCAGCAGTCCCGCGACAGGGGGCACTGAAGCTTTCTTT; CDR3 protein: CASSPATGGTEAFF
J gene: TRBJ2-1; D gene: .; clone size: .; V gene: TRBV28; CDR3 DNA: TGTGCCAGCACCCAGATGGGTGGGCAGTTCTTC; CDR3 protein: CASTQMGGQFF
J gene: TRBJ1-5; D gene: .; clone size: .; V gene: TRBV30; CDR3 DNA: TGTGCCTGGAGTGCGTGGCAGGGTAATCAGCCCCAGCATTTT; CDR3 protein: CAWSAWQGNQPQHF
J gene: TRBJ2-3; D gene: TRBD2; clone size: .; V gene: TRBV6-2/TRBV6-3; CDR3 DNA: TGTGCCAGCAGCCCCGTCGAACTAGCGGGGGTGACGGCAGATACGCAGTATTTT; CDR3 protein: CASSPVELAGVTADTQYF
J gene: TRBJ1-2; D gene: TRBD1; clone size: few; V gene: TRBV2; CDR3 DNA: TGTACCAGCAGCGTCCTGGGACAGGGGGCGCTCGGCTACACCTTC; CDR3 protein: CTSSVLGQGALGYTF
J gene: TRBJ2-3; D gene: TRBD1; clone size: few; V gene: TRBV29-1; CDR3 DNA: TGCAGCGTCGCGACAGGGGAGTCGCAGTATTTT; CDR3 protein: CSVATGESQYF
J gene: TRBJ2-6; D gene: .; clone size: many; V gene: TRBV20-1; CDR3 DNA: TGCAGTGCTGGAACAGGGTACTACTCTGGGGCCAACGTCCTGACTTTC; CDR3 protein: CSAGTGYYSGANVLTF
J gene: TRBJ1-1; D gene: .; clone size: few; V gene: TRBV20-1; CDR3 DNA: TGCAGTGCTTGGAACGAACAGGGAGGTACTGAAGCTTTCTTT; CDR3 protein: CSAWNEQGGTEAFF
J gene: TRBJ1-2; D gene: TRBD1; clone size: few; V gene: TRBV5-4; CDR3 DNA: TGTGCCAGCAGCTCCCGACAGGGGTCGTATGGCTACACCTTC; CDR3 protein: CASSSRQGSYGYTF
J gene: TRBJ2-1; D gene: TRBD2; clone size: .; V gene: TRBV12-3/TRBV12-4; CDR3 DNA: TGTGCCAGCAGTCCCGGGGCTAGCGGGGGGTCTTACAATGAGCAGTTCTTC; CDR3 protein: CASSPGASGGSYNEQFF
J gene: TRBJ2-7; D gene: .; clone size: .; V gene: TRBV5-5; CDR3 DNA: TGTGCCAGCAGCACCCCGTCGGGTAACTCCTACGAGCAGTACTTC; CDR3 protein: CASSTPSGNSYEQYF
J gene: TRBJ1-5; D gene: .; clone size: .; V gene: TRBV30; CDR3 DNA: TGTACCTGGAGTGTATCAGTTAGCAATCAGCCCCAGCATTTT; CDR3 protein: CTWSVSVSNQPQHF
J gene: TRBJ2-1; D gene: .; clone size: .; V gene: TRBV24-1; CDR3 DNA: TGTGCCACCAGTGGCCCCGTGGTTTCTGGTGGCAATGAGCAGTTCTTC; CDR3 protein: CATSGPVVSGGNEQFF
J gene: TRBJ1-2; D gene: .; clone size: few; V gene: TRBV5-1; CDR3 DNA: TGCGCCAGCAGCTTGGAGGTCGGTCGGGTCGGGGAAAACTATGGCTACACCTTC; CDR3 protein: CASSLEVGRVGENYGYTF
J gene: TRBJ2-7; D gene: .; clone size: few; V gene: TRBV29-1; CDR3 DNA: TGCAGCGTTGAAATGTCTTACGAGCAGTACTTC; CDR3 protein: CSVEMSYEQYF
J gene: TRBJ2-6; D gene: .; clone size: few; V gene: TRBV27; CDR3 DNA: TGTGCCAGCAGTTTAAAAGGCTACGGGGCCAACGTCCTGACTTTC; CDR3 protein: CASSLKGYGANVLTF
J gene: TRBJ2-6; D gene: TRBD1; clone size: .; V gene: TRBV3-1; CDR3 DNA: TGTGCCAGCACACCAGGGACAGGGAAACTCTCTGGGGCCAACGTCCTGACTTTC; CDR3 protein: CASTPGTGKLSGANVLTF
J gene: TRBJ2-4; D gene: TRBD2; clone size: .; V gene: TRBV10-2; CDR3 DNA: TGCGCCAGCAGACTAGCGGGAGGGCCTCTAGATACCCAGTACTTC; CDR3 protein: CASRLAGGPLDTQYF
J gene: TRBJ1-4; D gene: .; clone size: .; V gene: TRBV29-1; CDR3 DNA: TGCAGCGTTGGGGACACTTGGAGGGAAAAACTGTTTTTT; CDR3 protein: CSVGDTWREKLFF
J gene: TRBJ2-7; D gene: .; clone size: many; V gene: TRBV15; CDR3 DNA: TGTGCCACCGCTGGTGTTAGCTGGACGCACGAGCAGTACTTC; CDR3 protein: CATAGVSWTHEQYF
J gene: TRBJ1-2; D gene: .; clone size: many; V gene: TRBV9; CDR3 DNA: TGTGCCAGCAGCGTAGATGGAGGACTGAGATATGGCTACACCTTC; CDR3 protein: CASSVDGGLRYGYTF
J gene: TRBJ2-1; D gene: .; clone size: many; V gene: TRBV6-5; CDR3 DNA: TGTGCCAGCAGTGAACGCCTGGGTGAGCAGTTCTTC; CDR3 protein: CASSERLGEQFF
J gene: TRBJ2-5; D gene: TRBD2; clone size: many; V gene: TRBV29-1; CDR3 DNA: TGCAGCGTTGCATTCAGGCGGGGGGTCCAAGAGACCCAGTACTTC; CDR3 protein: CSVAFRRGVQETQYF
J gene: TRBJ2-3; D gene: .; clone size: few; V gene: TRBV6-4; CDR3 DNA: TGTGCCAGCAAGGATGATGGCCAGGGATCCACAGATACGCAGTATTTT; CDR3 protein: CASKDDGQGSTDTQYF
J gene: TRBJ2-7; D gene: TRBD1; clone size: many; V gene: TRBV29-1; CDR3 DNA: TGCAGCGTCGGCGGGACAGGAGGAACCTACGAGCAGTACTTC; CDR3 protein: CSVGGTGGTYEQYF
J gene: TRBJ1-2; D gene: .; clone size: .; V gene: TRBV18; CDR3 DNA: TGTGCCAGCTCAGCACAAGCCCAGAGTTATGGCTACACCTTC; CDR3 protein: CASSAQAQSYGYTF
J gene: TRBJ2-1; D gene: TRBD1; clone size: .; V gene: TRBV5-1; CDR3 DNA: TGCGCCAGCAGCTCACCGGGACAGGGGGGCTATGAGCAGTTCTTC; CDR3 protein: CASSSPGQGGYEQFF
J gene: TRBJ2-5; D gene: .; clone size: many; V gene: TRBV18; CDR3 DNA: TGTGCCAGCTCACCATCGGGGTCGGAGACCCAGTACTTC; CDR3 protein: CASSPSGSETQYF
J gene: TRBJ2-1; D gene: TRBD2; clone size: .; V gene: TRBV7-9; CDR3 DNA: TGTGCCAGCAGCCCCTCGACTAGCCTGAATGAGCAGTTCTTC; CDR3 protein: CASSPSTSLNEQFF
J gene: TRBJ2-1; D gene: TRBD2; clone size: .; V gene: TRBV20-1; CDR3 DNA: TGCAGTGCCGGGACTATAAATGACGGGCAGTTCTTC; CDR3 protein: CSAGTINDGQFF
J gene: TRBJ2-1; D gene: .; clone size: few; V gene: TRBV3-1; CDR3 DNA: TGTGCCAGCAGCCGTTTCGCGGAAGGTGAGCAGTTCTTC; CDR3 protein: CASSRFAEGEQFF
J gene: TRBJ2-7; D gene: TRBD2; clone size: few; V gene: TRBV11-2; CDR3 DNA: TGTGCCAGCAGCTTATCGGCTTCGGGAGGGAGCTCCTACGAGCAGTACTTC; CDR3 protein: CASSLSASGGSSYEQYF
J gene: TRBJ2-5; D gene: .; clone size: few; V gene: TRBV7-7; CDR3 DNA: TGTGCCAGCAGCCCACGAGGGACGTTGGGTGTGGAGACCCAGTACTTC; CDR3 protein: CASSPRGTLGVETQYF
J gene: TRBJ2-4; D gene: TRBD1; clone size: .; V gene: TRBV11-1; CDR3 DNA: TGTGCCAGCAGCTTAGATTTAGGGGACAGAAAAAACATTCAGTACTTC; CDR3 protein: CASSLDLGDRKNIQYF
J gene: TRBJ2-3; D gene: .; clone size: few; V gene: TRBV5-1; CDR3 DNA: TGCGCCAGCAGCGGGACCTCCGGGGATACGCAGTATTTT; CDR3 protein: CASSGTSGDTQYF
J gene: TRBJ2-7; D gene: TRBD1; clone size: many; V gene: TRBV20-1; CDR3 DNA: TGCAGTGCTAGAGATACCGGGACAGAGTACGAGCAGTACTTC; CDR3 protein: CSARDTGTEYEQYF
J gene: TRBJ2-1; D gene: .; clone size: many; V gene: TRBV7-2; CDR3 DNA: TGTGCCAGCAGCTACGTCGGGGGCGAGTTCTTC; CDR3 protein: CASSYVGGEFF
J gene: TRBJ1-2; D gene: .; clone size: .; V gene: TRBV6-1; CDR3 DNA: TGTGCCAGCAGCACCGGGACTTATTATGGCTACACCTTC; CDR3 protein: CASSTGTYYGYTF
J gene: TRBJ2-7; D gene: .; clone size: few; V gene: TRBV3-1; CDR3 DNA: TGTGCCAGCAGCCAAGATCACAAGGGGCGGAAATCGTCCGAGCAGTACTTC; CDR3 protein: CASSQDHKGRKSSEQYF